One T cell receptor beta chain is described in this entry. Original processing methods: By means of reference gene primer amplification, nucleated cell counts were estimated. The repertoire was sequenced with immunoSEQ multiplex PCR; TCRdb's copy has only in-frame clones and lacks some. That table gives V, J and clone size, and the DNA gave D and trimming. This sample has some 150,000 clones, with roughly nine tenths found just once. Germline CDR1 reads LNHDA; CDR2 reads SQIVND (reference sequence). V shed 6 bases, J shed 6 bases, and the junction held 6 bases outside the gene matches. The CDR3 is 13 amino acids. The sample is drawn from a study of blood T cell repertoires in COVID-19. Overall study context: Italy, Spain and the United States were the sources of the convalescent and acute COVID-19 samples. The analysed material was cDNA or gDNA that came from T cells, B-cell-depleted T cells, or PBMCs.

The receptor comes from a woman aged 55 to 70 with active COVID-19. Material for sequencing was peripheral blood. The V call is TRBV19, the J call TRBJ1-2; 8 bases are shared with TRBD1. The CDR3 protein is CASSLRQGNGYTF. The CDR3 region has the DNA TGTGCCAGTAGCCTGAGACAGGGGAATGGCTACACCTTC.